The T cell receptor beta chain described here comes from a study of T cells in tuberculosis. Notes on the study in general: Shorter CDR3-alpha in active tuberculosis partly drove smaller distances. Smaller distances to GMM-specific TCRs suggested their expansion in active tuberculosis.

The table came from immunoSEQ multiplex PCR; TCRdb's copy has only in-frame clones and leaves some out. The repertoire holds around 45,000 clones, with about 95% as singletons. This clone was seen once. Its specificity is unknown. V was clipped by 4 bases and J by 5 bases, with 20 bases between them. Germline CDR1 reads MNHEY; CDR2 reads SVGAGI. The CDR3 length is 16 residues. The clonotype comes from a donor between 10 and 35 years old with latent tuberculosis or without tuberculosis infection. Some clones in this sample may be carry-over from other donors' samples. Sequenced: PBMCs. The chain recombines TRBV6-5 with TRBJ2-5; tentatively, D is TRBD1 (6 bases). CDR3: CASSSRYGQTRETQYF. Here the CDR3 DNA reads TGTGCCAGCAGTTCCAGATACGGACAGACCCGGGAGACCCAGTACTTC.